Listed below are T cell receptor beta chains from one sample, sequenced in a study of blood T cell repertoires in COVID-19. Assay used: immunoSEQ multiplex PCR; TCRdb lists only in-frame clones, some missing. The top ten clones hold 7.3% of a sample with under 60,000 clones, around 82% of them seen once. The material sequenced was peripheral blood. The receptors shown here come from a man in his forties with acute or convalescent COVID-19. Both conserved end residues are part of each CDR3. Fields, in order: D gene, J gene, V gene, clone size, CDR3 DNA, CDR3 protein. A D gene is named only where the DNA matches it firmly. Clone size, where shown, is once, few, many, or a class for clones that have expanded.

D gene: TRBD2; J gene: TRBJ2-7; V gene: TRBV5-1; clone size: .; CDR3 DNA: TGCGCCAGCAGCTTTGGGAGAGCGGGGGCCCTCTCCGAGCAGTACTTC; CDR3 protein: CASSFGRAGALSEQYF
D gene: .; J gene: TRBJ1-1; V gene: TRBV7-2; clone size: .; CDR3 DNA: TGTGCCAGCAGCTTAGTCGGGAACACTGAAGCTTTCTTT; CDR3 protein: CASSLVGNTEAFF
D gene: .; J gene: TRBJ1-3; V gene: TRBV9; clone size: once; CDR3 DNA: TGTGCCAGCAGCTTTACCGGGACAGGAAACACCATATATTTT; CDR3 protein: CASSFTGTGNTIYF
D gene: TRBD1; J gene: TRBJ2-7; V gene: TRBV6-5; clone size: .; CDR3 DNA: TGTGCCAGCAGAACCTCGACAGGGGGACGCGAGCAGTACTTC; CDR3 protein: CASRTSTGGREQYF
D gene: .; J gene: TRBJ2-6; V gene: TRBV29-1; clone size: .; CDR3 DNA: TGCAGCGCCATCCCGCGGACTTCCTCTGGGGCCAACGTCCTGACTTTC; CDR3 protein: CSAIPRTSSGANVLTF
D gene: .; J gene: TRBJ2-5; V gene: TRBV20-1; clone size: .; CDR3 DNA: TGCAGTGCTAGTAGAACGGACAAAGAGACCCAGTACTTC; CDR3 protein: CSASRTDKETQYF
D gene: .; J gene: TRBJ2-7; V gene: TRBV5-5; clone size: .; CDR3 DNA: TGTGCCAGCAGCACGATCCGGGGGGCAAGATACGAGCAGTACTTC; CDR3 protein: CASSTIRGARYEQYF
D gene: TRBD1; J gene: TRBJ1-2; V gene: TRBV2; clone size: .; CDR3 DNA: TGTGCCAGTGCCTTTACAGGGGGCTCGAGCTATGGCTACACCTTC; CDR3 protein: CASAFTGGSSYGYTF
D gene: .; J gene: TRBJ1-2; V gene: TRBV5-1; clone size: once; CDR3 DNA: TGCGCCAGCAGTTCAGGGGACGTCGCCTTAGGTGGCTACACCTTC; CDR3 protein: CASSSGDVALGGYTF
D gene: .; J gene: TRBJ2-1; V gene: TRBV6-4; clone size: few; CDR3 DNA: TGTGCCAGCAGTGACTCGTGGCGGGGATACAATGAGCAGTTCTTC; CDR3 protein: CASSDSWRGYNEQFF
D gene: .; J gene: TRBJ2-7; V gene: TRBV2; clone size: .; CDR3 DNA: TGTGCCAGCAGGGAAGCGGCAGGGGCTATCTACGAGCAGTACTTC; CDR3 protein: CASREAAGAIYEQYF
D gene: TRBD1; J gene: TRBJ1-4; V gene: TRBV12-3/TRBV12-4; clone size: few; CDR3 DNA: TGTGCCAGCAGATTAACAGGGGGCCAAAAACTGTTTTTT; CDR3 protein: CASRLTGGQKLFF
D gene: TRBD2; J gene: TRBJ2-1; V gene: TRBV7-2; clone size: once; CDR3 DNA: TGTGCCAGCAGTCGTTATAGCGGGGGGGCAGCAAGGGAGCAGTTCTTC; CDR3 protein: CASSRYSGGAAREQFF
D gene: TRBD1; J gene: TRBJ2-1; V gene: TRBV5-1; clone size: .; CDR3 DNA: TGCGCCAGCAGCCAGGGGGATGAGCAGTTCTTC; CDR3 protein: CASSQGDEQFF
D gene: TRBD1; J gene: TRBJ2-4; V gene: TRBV15; clone size: .; CDR3 DNA: TGTGCCACCAGCAGAGATACGGCAGGGGGAGCCAAAAACATTCAGTACTTC; CDR3 protein: CATSRDTAGGAKNIQYF
D gene: .; J gene: TRBJ1-4; V gene: TRBV5-1; clone size: few; CDR3 DNA: TGCGCCAGCAGCGCGGGGGGAGGACATAGTGAAAAACTGTTTTTT; CDR3 protein: CASSAGGGHSEKLFF
D gene: .; J gene: TRBJ1-6; V gene: TRBV11-2; clone size: .; CDR3 DNA: TGTGCCAGCAGCTTAGGCAGCTCCTATAATTCACCCCTCCACTTT; CDR3 protein: CASSLGSSYNSPLHF
D gene: TRBD1; J gene: TRBJ1-2; V gene: TRBV7-9; clone size: .; CDR3 DNA: TGTGCCAGCAGCTTAGCCTCCGGGACAGGGTCTCGTGGTGGCTACACCTTC; CDR3 protein: CASSLASGTGSRGGYTF
D gene: .; J gene: TRBJ1-2; V gene: TRBV7-3; clone size: few; CDR3 DNA: TGTGCCAGCAGCCCTAGCCCCTCGGGGGGCTACACCTTC; CDR3 protein: CASSPSPSGGYTF
D gene: .; J gene: TRBJ1-6; V gene: TRBV14; clone size: .; CDR3 DNA: TGTGCCAGCAGCCAAGATCTAGGATTTGCAGGGAAGAATTCACCCCTCCACTTT; CDR3 protein: CASSQDLGFAGKNSPLHF